This T cell receptor (beta chain) stems from a study of identical twins. One entry per CDR3 protein results from TCRdb running MiXCR on the 5' RACE reads. The sample has just under 550,000 distinct CDR3 sequences, about 16% seen once; the top ten hold 0.44%. With V trimmed by 2 bases and J by 6 bases, 7 bases remained unmatched. The V gene's germline CDR1 is MNHEY and CDR2 SVGEGT. The length of the CDR3 is 17 residues. These same records also appear under a second study, on yellow fever vaccine responses in identical twins.

Specimen: CD4+ T cells sorted from blood. This TCR was sampled from a woman younger than 30 in good health. V usage is TRBV6-2 or TRBV6-3 and J usage is TRBJ2-3; TRBD2 matches 14 bases. This CDR3 is CASSYGGLAGVSDTQYF. CDR3 DNA sequence: TGTGCCAGCAGTTACGGGGGACTAGCGGGAGTTTCGGATACGCAGTATTTT.